These 17 T cell receptor beta chains originate from one sample sequenced in a study of blood T cells in healthy people across ages. Primers used in a second PCR of about 7 to 12 cycles were a sample-barcoded 5' primer and a J-beta primer mix. MiXCR, applied by TCRdb to the 5' RACE reads, yields one record per CDR3 protein. The table has roughly 1,100,000 distinct CDR3 sequences, under 30% seen once. These data also featured in a second study, about T cells of mothers and their children.

The sequencing sample was made of blood. The receptor source for this set is a girl aged 2 to 10 in good health.

This chain connects TRBV7-2 to TRBJ2-5, with D possibly TRBD2 on 7 matching bases. Between the trimmed V and J ends, which lost 4 bases and 5 bases, there was a span of 17 bases. There are 15 residues in the CDR3. In germline, CDR1 is SGHTA, CDR2 FQGNSA. As DNA, the CDR3 is TGTGCCAGCAGCTCAACTGAGGGGGGGTGGGAGACCCAGTACTTC. This sequence encodes CASSSTEGGWETQYF.

The genes are TRBV7-3 and TRBJ1-1, with D possibly matching TRBD1 (5 bases). The CDR3 length is 12 residues. Germline assignment: CDR1 SGHTA and CDR2 FQGTGA. The V and J ends lost 5 bases and 5 bases respectively, with 9 bases between them. The CDR3 DNA sequence: TGTGCCAGCAGCGCCCGGGGGACTGAAGCTTTCTTT. This gives the protein CASSARGTEAFF.

The genes are TRBV5-6 and TRBJ2-7; D uncertain. Germline CDR1 reads SGHDT; CDR2 reads YYEEEE. The V and J ends lost 4 bases and 7 bases respectively, with 18 bases between them. The CDR3 is 14 amino acids. The CDR3 protein is CASSPNLQTGEQYF. The CDR3 DNA follows: TGTGCCAGCAGCCCTAACCTGCAGACTGGGGAGCAGTACTTC.

This clonotype was detected only a few times. This chain links TRBV4-1 with TRBJ2-4; 7 bases are shared with TRBD2. J gave up 8 bases and V 1 base, and 5 bases lay outside the gene matches. The CDR3 consists of 14 residues. Germline assignment: CDR1 MGHRA and CDR2 YSYEKL. The CDR3 nucleotides read TGCGCCAGCAGCCAAGCGGCGGGAGAGGACATTCAGTACTTC. It is translated as CASSQAAGEDIQYF.

This clonotype was counted ten times or more. V and J are TRBV19 and TRBJ2-2; D perhaps matches TRBD2 (6 bases). Germline V gene sequence: CDR1 LNHDA, CDR2 SQIVND (reference sequence). This CDR3 has 12 residues. The V end lost 10 bases, the J end lost 5 bases, and 11 bases lay between the germline ends. The CDR3 region has the DNA TGTGCCATCAGAAGCGGGACCGGGGAGCTGTTTTTT. Translated, it gives CAIRSGTGELFF.

This clonotype came up a few times. The chain carries TRBV29-1 and TRBJ1-2; D remains ambiguous. Between the trimmed V and J ends, which lost 1 base and 1 base, there was a span of 7 bases. Germline-derived CDR1 and CDR2 are SQVTM and ANQGSEA. This CDR3 region has 13 residues. The CDR3 sequence: CSVEVQVNYGYTF. DNA of the CDR3: TGCAGCGTTGAAGTGCAGGTTAACTATGGCTACACCTTC.

This clonotype was counted between two and nine times. A much larger clone lies one base from this, so it may be a read error. The CDR3 DNA reads TGTGCCAGCAGGCAGACTAGCGGGGAGTTGGATGCGCAGTATTTT. It specifies CASRQTSGELDAQYF. The chain combines TRBV7-3 with TRBJ2-3, with 11 bases fitting TRBD2. Trimming cost V 6 bases and J 10 bases; bases outside gene matches: 12. Germline CDR1 reads SGHTA; CDR2 reads FQGTGA. This CDR3 region has 15 residues.

This clonotype was counted only a few times. The chain uses TRBV20-1 and TRBJ1-4, with TRBD1 identical over 7 bases. Germline CDR1 and CDR2: DFQATT and SNEGSKA (reference sequence). This CDR3 comprises 14 residues. Trimming at V came to 0 bases and at J to 8 bases, leaving 6 bases not matched to a gene. The CDR3 DNA reads as TGCAGTGCTAGAGATCGGGCGACAGGGGAAAAACTGTTTTTT. This sequence encodes CSARDRATGEKLFF.

This sequence joins TRBV7-6 and TRBJ2-3; D is unclear. Trimming took off 0 bases at V and 1 base at J, with 8 bases between the two ends. The CDR3 is 15 amino acids. The V gene's germline CDR1 is SGHVS and CDR2 FNYEAQ. CDR3 DNA: TGTGCCAGCAGCTTAGCGCGTCCCGGCACAGATACGCAGTATTTT. Translating it yields CASSLARPGTDTQYF.

This chain connects TRBV4-3 to TRBJ2-3; TRBD2 is a possible D gene (5 bases). Per the germline V gene, CDR1 is LGHNA and CDR2 is YSLEER. V was clipped by 4 bases and J by 5 bases, with 10 bases between them. CDR3 size: 13 residues. The CDR3 DNA reads TGCGCCAGCAGCCGGCTCCGGGGAGATACGCAGTATTTT. This gives the protein CASSRLRGDTQYF.

The V call is TRBV12-3 or TRBV12-4, the J call TRBJ1-2; D remains ambiguous. The CDR3 is made up of 13 amino acids. V lost 5 bases and J lost 5, with 12 bases in between. The CDR3 DNA sequence: TGTGCCAGCAGTCTCACATTGAATTATGGCTACACCTTC. This encodes CASSLTLNYGYTF.

This sequence joins TRBV24-1 and TRBJ2-1; possible D gene TRBD1, 5 bases. Germline loops: CDR1 KGHDR, CDR2 SFDVKD. There are 12 residues in the CDR3. Trimming pared 1 base from V and 10 bases from J, leaving 7 bases between. The CDR3 DNA reads TGTGCCACCAGTGATTTTCCAGGGGAGCAGTTCTTC. It translates to CATSDFPGEQFF.

The gene calls are TRBV6-6 and TRBJ1-1; TRBD1 matches at 7 bases. Unmatched junction bases numbered 14, after V lost 2 bases and J lost 2 bases. The CDR3 sequence is 18 residues long. Germline V CDR1 and CDR2: MNHNY, SVGAGI (reference sequence). Here the CDR3 reads CASSYPQSRQGNNTEAFF. The DNA for the CDR3 is TGTGCCAGCAGTTACCCACAATCTAGACAGGGTAATAACACTGAAGCTTTCTTT.

V and J are TRBV28 and TRBJ2-7; 7 positions agree with TRBD1. This CDR3 spans 13 amino acids. Trimming removed 10 bases from V and 1 base from J; junction bases left unmatched: 7. Germline-derived CDR1 and CDR2 are MDHEN and SYDVKM. CDR3 loop: CATWDSASYEQYF. The CDR3 DNA follows: TGTGCCACCTGGGACAGCGCATCCTACGAGCAGTACTTC. Using reference TRBV28 and TRBJ2-7 for the parts outside the CDR3, the full variable domain is DVKVTQSSRYLVKRTGEKVFLECVQDMDHENMFWYRQDPGLGLRLIYFSYDVKMKEKGDIPEGYSVSREKKERFSLILESASTNQTSMYLCATWDSASYEQYFGPGTRLTVT.

The DNA for the CDR3 is TGCAGTGCTTTCGACAGCCTCTATGGCTACACCTTC. Encoded protein: CSAFDSLYGYTF. The chain recombines TRBV20-1 with TRBJ1-2; D perhaps matches TRBD1 (5 bases). Trimming pared 5 bases from V and 4 bases from J, leaving 11 bases between. Germline CDR1 DFQATT, CDR2 SNEGSKA (reference sequence). The CDR3 runs 12 residues.

This clonotype was seen once. The rearrangement uses TRBV6-2 or TRBV6-3 and TRBJ2-7; perhaps TRBD1 as D (6 bases). The length of the CDR3 is 14 residues. V lost 6 bases and J 3 bases, leaving 15 bases between the germline ends. The germline V gene has CDR1 MNHEY and CDR2 SVGEGT. For the CDR3, the DNA is TGTGCCAGCAGCCAGAGCTGGACAGTCTACGAGCAGTACTTC. The encoded protein is CASSQSWTVYEQYF.

This clonotype was seen only a few times. This CDR3 reads CASRRGIQYEQYF. Written as DNA, the CDR3 is TGTGCCAGCCGCAGGGGAATTCAGTACGAGCAGTACTTC. V gene TRBV19 combines with J gene TRBJ2-7; tentative D call: TRBD1 (6 bases). CDR3 length: 13 amino acids. V lost 9 bases and J lost 4, with 16 bases in between. Germline CDR1 and CDR2: LNHDA and SQIVND (reference sequence).